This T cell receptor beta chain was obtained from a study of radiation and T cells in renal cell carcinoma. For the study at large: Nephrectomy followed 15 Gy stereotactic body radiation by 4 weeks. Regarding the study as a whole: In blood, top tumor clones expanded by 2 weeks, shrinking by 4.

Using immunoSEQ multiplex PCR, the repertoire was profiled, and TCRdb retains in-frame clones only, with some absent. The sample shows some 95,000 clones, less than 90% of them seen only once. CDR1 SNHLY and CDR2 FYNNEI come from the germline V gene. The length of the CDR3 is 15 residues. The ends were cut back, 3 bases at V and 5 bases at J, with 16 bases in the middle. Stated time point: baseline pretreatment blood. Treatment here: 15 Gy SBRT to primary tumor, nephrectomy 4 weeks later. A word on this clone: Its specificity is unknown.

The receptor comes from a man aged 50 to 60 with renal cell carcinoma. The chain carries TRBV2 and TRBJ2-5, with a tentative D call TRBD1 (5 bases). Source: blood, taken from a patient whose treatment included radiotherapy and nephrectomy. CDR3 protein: CASSELYQGVETQYF. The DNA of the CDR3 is TGTGCCAGCAGTGAGCTGTACCAGGGCGTGGAGACCCAGTACTTC.